This T cell receptor beta chain derives from a study of shared clonotypes between healthy human individuals. Study outcomes and limitations: Non-shared clonotypes displayed generation probabilities falling below those of clonotypes present in all four donors. Naive CD4 clonotypes were shared across a handful of donors at roughly 4.6%.

The CDR3 sequence is 16 residues long. V dropped 2 bases and J dropped 0 bases, with 11 bases sitting between them. Germline V gene lookup returns CDR1 MGHRA and CDR2 YSYEKL. As defined, naive CD8 cells were CD45RO-negative and positively selected for CCR7, with terminally differentiated effector memory CD45RA+ cells excluded. This clone was observed once. Its antigen remains unidentified. Libraries were prepared by immunoSEQ multiplex PCR; TCRdb keeps only in-frame clonotypes and omits some of them. The data contain a few million clones, 80% to 95% of them seen just once; the ten biggest clones take up more than 1.5%.

The chain recombines TRBV4-1 with TRBJ2-4, with a weak D call TRBD1 (6 bases). The source of this sequence is a man between 18 and 29 years old in good health. Some clones in this sample may be carry-over from other donors' samples. The source material was naive CD8+ T cells from PBMCs. The CDR3 is CASSQTGRLAKNIQYF. CDR3 in DNA: TGCGCCAGCAGCCAAACAGGGAGACTAGCCAAAAACATTCAGTACTTC.